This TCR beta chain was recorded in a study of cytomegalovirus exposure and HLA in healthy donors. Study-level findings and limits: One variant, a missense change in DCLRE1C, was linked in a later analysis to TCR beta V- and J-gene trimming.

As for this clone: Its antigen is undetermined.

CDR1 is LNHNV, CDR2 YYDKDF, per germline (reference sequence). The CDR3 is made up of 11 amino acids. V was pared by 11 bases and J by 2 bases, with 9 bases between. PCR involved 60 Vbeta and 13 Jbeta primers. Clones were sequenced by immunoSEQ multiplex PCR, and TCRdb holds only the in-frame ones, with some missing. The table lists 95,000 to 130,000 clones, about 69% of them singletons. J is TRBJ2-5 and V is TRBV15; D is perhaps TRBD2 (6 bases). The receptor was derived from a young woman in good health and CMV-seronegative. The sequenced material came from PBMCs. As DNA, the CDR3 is TGTGCCGCCGGGGGACAAGAGACCCAGTACTTC. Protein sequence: CAAGGQETQYF.